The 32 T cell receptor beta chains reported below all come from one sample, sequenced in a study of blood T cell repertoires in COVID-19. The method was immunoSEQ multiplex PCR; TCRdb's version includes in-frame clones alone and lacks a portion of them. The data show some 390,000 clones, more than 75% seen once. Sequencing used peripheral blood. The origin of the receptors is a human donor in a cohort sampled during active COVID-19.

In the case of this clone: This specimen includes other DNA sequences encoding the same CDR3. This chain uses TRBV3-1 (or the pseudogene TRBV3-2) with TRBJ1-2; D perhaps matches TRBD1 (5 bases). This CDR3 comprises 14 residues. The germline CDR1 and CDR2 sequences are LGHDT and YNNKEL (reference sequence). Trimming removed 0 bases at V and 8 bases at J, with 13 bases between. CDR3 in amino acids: CASSQEGAGGGYTF. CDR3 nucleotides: TGTGCCAGCAGCCAAGAAGGGGCGGGGGGGGGCTACACCTTC.

The CDR3 region is CASSARDRANYGYTF. The CDR3 region has the DNA TGCGCCAGCAGTGCCCGGGACAGGGCAAACTATGGCTACACCTTC. This chain connects TRBV10-1 to TRBJ1-2; 9 nucleotides align to TRBD1. This CDR3 is 15 amino acids long. V gave up 4 bases and J gave up 2 bases; unmatched junction bases: 5. Germline CDR1 and CDR2: WNHNN and SYGVQD (reference sequence).

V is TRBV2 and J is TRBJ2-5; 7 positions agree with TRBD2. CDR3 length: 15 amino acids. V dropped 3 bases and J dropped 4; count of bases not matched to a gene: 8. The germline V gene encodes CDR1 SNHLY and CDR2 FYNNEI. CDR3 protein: CASSDWGGRGETQYF. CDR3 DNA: TGTGCCAGCAGTGACTGGGGAGGGAGGGGAGAGACCCAGTACTTC.

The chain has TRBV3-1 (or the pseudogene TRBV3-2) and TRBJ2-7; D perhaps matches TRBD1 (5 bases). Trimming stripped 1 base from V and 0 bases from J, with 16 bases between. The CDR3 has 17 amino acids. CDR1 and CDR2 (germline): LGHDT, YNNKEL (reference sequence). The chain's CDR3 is CASSQGARGQISYEQYF. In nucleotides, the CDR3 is TGTGCCAGCAGCCAAGGGGCTAGGGGCCAGATCTCCTACGAGCAGTACTTC.

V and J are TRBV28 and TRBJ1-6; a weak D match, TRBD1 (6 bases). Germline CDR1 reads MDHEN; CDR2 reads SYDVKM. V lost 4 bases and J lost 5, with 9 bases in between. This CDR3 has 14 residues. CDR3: CASSSWTDNSPLHF. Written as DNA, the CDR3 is TGTGCCAGCAGTTCCTGGACAGATAATTCACCCCTCCACTTT.

CDR3 protein: CASSYGSGEQYF. The DNA of the CDR3 is TGTGCCAGCAGTTACGGGTCGGGCGAGCAGTACTTC. J is TRBJ2-7 and V is TRBV6-6; D remains unclear. V lost 2 bases and J lost 6, with 8 bases in between. The CDR3 is 12 residues long. Germline values: CDR1 MNHNY, CDR2 SVGAGI (reference sequence).

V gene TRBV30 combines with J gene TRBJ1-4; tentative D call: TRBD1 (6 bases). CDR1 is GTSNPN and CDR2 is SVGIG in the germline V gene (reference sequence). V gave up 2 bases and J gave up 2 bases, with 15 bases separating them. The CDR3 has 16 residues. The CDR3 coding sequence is TGTGCCTGGAGTCCGTATAGGGGGAGCACTAATGAAAAACTGTTTTTT. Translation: CAWSPYRGSTNEKLFF.

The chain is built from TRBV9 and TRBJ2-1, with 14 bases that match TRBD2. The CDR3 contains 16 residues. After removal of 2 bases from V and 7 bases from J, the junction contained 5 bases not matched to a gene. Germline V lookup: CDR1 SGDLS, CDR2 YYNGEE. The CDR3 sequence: CASSVQGLAGVNEQFF. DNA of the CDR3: TGTGCCAGCAGCGTCCAGGGACTAGCGGGAGTAAATGAGCAGTTCTTC.

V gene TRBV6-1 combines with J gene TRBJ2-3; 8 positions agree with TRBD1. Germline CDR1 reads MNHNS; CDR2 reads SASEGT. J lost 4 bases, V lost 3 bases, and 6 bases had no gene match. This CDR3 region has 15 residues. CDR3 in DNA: TGTGCCAGCAGTGATAAGACAGGGGAGGCAGATACGCAGTATTTT. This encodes CASSDKTGEADTQYF.

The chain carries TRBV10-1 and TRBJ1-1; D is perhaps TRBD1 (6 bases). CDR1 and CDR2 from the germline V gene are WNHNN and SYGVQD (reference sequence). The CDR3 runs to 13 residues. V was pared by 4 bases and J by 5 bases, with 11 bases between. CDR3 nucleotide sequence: TGCGCCAGCAGTGCCAGGGGTCAGACTGAAGCTTTCTTT. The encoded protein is CASSARGQTEAFF.

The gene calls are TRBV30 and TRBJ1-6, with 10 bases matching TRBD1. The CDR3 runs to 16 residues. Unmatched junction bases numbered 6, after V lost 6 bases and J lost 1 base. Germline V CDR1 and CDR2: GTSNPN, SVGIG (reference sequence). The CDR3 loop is CACNGQGVSYNSPLHF. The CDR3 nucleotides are TGTGCCTGCAATGGACAGGGGGTTTCCTATAATTCACCCCTCCACTTT.

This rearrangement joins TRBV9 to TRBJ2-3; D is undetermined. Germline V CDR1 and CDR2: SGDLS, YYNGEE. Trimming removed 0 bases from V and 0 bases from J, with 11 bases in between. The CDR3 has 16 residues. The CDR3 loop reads CASSVGWVTSTDTQYF. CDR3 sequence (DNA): TGTGCCAGCAGCGTAGGGTGGGTGACTAGCACAGATACGCAGTATTTT.

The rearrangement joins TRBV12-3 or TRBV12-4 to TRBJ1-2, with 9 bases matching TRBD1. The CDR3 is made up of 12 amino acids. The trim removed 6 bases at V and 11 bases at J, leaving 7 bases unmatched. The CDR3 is CASSSGTGFYTF. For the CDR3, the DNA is TGTGCCAGCAGCTCCGGGACAGGGTTTTACACCTTC.

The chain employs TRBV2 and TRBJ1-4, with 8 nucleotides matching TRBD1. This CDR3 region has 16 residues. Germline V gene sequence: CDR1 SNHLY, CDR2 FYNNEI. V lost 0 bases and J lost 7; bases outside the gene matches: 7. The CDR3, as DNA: TGTGCCAGCAGTGAAGCGCGAGGCAGGGGGCTTGAAAAACTGTTTTTT. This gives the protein CASSEARGRGLEKLFF.

The CDR3 region is CASSLPGQGLDEQYF. The DNA for the CDR3 is TGTGCCAGCAGTCTTCCGGGACAGGGACTTGACGAGCAGTACTTC. This chain joins TRBV28 and TRBJ2-7; the match to TRBD1 covers 9 bases. Germline lookup yields CDR1 MDHEN and CDR2 SYDVKM. V shed 5 bases, J shed 5 bases, and the junction held 10 bases outside the gene matches. The CDR3 contains 15 residues.

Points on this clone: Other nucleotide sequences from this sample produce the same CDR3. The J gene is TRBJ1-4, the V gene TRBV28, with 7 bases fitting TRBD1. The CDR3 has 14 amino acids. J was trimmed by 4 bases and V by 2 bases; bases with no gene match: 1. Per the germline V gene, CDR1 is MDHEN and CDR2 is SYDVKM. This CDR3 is CASSLQGVNEKLFF. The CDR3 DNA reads TGTGCCAGCAGTTTACAGGGGGTTAATGAAAAACTGTTTTTT.

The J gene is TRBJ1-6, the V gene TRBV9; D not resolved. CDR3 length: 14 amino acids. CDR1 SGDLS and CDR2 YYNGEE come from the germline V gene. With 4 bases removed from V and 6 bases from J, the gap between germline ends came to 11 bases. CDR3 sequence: CASSSGFINSPLHF. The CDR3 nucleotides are TGTGCCAGCAGCTCGGGATTCATTAATTCACCCCTCCACTTT. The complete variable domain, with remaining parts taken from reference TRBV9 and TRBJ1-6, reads DSGVTQTPKHLITATGQRVTLRCSPRSGDLSVYWYQQSLDQGLQFLIQYYNGEERAKGNILERFSAQQFPDLHSELNLSSLELGDSALYFCASSSGFINSPLHFGNGTRLTVT.

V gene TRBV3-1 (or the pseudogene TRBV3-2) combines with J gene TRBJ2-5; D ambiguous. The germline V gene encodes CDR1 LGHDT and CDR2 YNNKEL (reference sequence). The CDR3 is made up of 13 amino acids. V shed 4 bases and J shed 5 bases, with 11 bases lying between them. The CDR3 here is CASSPLGRETQYF. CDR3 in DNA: TGTGCCAGCAGCCCTCTTGGGCGTGAGACCCAGTACTTC.

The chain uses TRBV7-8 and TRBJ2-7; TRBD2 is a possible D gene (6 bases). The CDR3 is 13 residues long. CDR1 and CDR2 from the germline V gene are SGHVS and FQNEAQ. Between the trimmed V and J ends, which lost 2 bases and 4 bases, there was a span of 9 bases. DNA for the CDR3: TGTGCCAGCAGCTTAAACGCGGGGTACGAGCAGTACTTC. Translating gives CASSLNAGYEQYF.

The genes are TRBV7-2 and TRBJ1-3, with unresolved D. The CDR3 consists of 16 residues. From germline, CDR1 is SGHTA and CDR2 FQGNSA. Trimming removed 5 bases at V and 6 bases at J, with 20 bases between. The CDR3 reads CASSLNPTSRVNTIYF. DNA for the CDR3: TGTGCCAGCAGCCTAAACCCTACTTCACGGGTAAACACCATATATTTT. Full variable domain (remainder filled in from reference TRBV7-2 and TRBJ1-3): GAGVSQSPSNKVTEKGKDVELRCDPISGHTALYWYRQSLGQGLEFLIYFQGNSAPDKSGLPSDRFSAERTGGSVSTLTIQRTQQEDSAVYLCASSLNPTSRVNTIYFGEGSWLTVV.

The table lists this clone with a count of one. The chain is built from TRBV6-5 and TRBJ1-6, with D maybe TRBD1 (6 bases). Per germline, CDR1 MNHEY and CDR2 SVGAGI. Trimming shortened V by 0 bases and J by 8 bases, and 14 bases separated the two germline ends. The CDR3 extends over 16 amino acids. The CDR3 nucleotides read TGTGCCAGCAGTTACTCGAGTCAAGGGGGTCATTCACCCCTCCACTTT. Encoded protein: CASSYSSQGGHSPLHF.

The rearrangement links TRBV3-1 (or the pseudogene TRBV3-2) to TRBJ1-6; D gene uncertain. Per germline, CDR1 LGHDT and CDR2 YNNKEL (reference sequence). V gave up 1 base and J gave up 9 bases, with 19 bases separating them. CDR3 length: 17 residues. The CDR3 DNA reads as TGTGCCAGCAGCCAAGTTTTGAGCTTCGTTGGCGGTTCACCCCTCCACTTT. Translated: CASSQVLSFVGGSPLHF.

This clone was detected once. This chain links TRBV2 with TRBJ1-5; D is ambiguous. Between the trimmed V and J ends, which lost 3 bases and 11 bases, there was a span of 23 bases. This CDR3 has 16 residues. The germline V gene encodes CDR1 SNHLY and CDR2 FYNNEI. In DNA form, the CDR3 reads TGTGCCAGCAGTGACGGGTCTACACGCTTCACCAGCTCCCAGCATTTT. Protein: CASSDGSTRFTSSQHF.

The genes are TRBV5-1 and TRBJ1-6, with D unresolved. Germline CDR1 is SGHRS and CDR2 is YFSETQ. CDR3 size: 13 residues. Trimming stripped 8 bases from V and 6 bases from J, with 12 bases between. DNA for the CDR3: TGCGCCAGTGCCTTGGGAGTTAATTCACCCCTCCACTTT. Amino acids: CASALGVNSPLHF.

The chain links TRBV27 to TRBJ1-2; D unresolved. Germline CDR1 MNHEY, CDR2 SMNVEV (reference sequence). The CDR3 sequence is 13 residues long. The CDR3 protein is CAAPGLVGYGYTF. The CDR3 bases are TGTGCAGCGCCTGGTTTGGTCGGCTATGGCTACACCTTC.

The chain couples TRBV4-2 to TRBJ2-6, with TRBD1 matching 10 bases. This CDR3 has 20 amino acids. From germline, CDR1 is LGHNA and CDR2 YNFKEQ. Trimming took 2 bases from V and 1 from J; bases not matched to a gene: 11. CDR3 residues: CASSQRTGGTGESGANVLTF. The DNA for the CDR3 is TGTGCCAGCAGCCAAAGAACAGGGGGGACAGGGGAGTCTGGGGCCAACGTCCTGACTTTC.

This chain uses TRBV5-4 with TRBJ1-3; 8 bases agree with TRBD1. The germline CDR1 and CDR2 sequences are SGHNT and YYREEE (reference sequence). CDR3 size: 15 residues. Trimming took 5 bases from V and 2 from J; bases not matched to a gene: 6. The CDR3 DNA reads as TGTGCCAGCAGAAAACAGGGGGAAACTGGAAACACCATATATTTT. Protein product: CASRKQGETGNTIYF. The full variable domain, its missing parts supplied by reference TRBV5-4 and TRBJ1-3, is ETGVTQSPTHLIKTRGQQVTLRCSSQSGHNTVSWYQQALGQGPQFIFQYYREEENGRGNFPPRFSGLQFPNYSSELNVNALELDDSALYLCASRKQGETGNTIYFGEGSWLTVV.

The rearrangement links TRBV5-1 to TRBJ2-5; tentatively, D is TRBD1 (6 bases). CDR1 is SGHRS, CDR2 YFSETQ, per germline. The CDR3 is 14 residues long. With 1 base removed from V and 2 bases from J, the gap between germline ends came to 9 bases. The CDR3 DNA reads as TGCGCCAGCAGCTTGAATACAGGGCAAGAGACCCAGTACTTC. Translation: CASSLNTGQETQYF.

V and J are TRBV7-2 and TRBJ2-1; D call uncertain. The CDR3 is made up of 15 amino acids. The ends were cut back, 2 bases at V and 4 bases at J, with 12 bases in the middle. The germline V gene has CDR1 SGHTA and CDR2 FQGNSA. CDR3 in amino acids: CASSLRGTTYNEQFF. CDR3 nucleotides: TGTGCCAGCAGCTTACGCGGAACTACTTACAATGAGCAGTTCTTC.

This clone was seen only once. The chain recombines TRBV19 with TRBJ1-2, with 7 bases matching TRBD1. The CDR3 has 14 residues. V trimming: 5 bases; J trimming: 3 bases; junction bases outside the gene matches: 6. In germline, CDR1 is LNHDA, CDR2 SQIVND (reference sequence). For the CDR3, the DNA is TGTGCCAGTAGTCTTAGGGGGACAGACTATGGCTACACCTTC. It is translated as CASSLRGTDYGYTF.

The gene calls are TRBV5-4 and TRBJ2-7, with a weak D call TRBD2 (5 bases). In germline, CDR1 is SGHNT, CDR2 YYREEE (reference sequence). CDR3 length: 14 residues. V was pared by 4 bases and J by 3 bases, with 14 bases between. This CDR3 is CASSQEVEGYEQYF. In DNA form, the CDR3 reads TGTGCCAGCAGCCAGGAAGTAGAGGGCTACGAGCAGTACTTC.

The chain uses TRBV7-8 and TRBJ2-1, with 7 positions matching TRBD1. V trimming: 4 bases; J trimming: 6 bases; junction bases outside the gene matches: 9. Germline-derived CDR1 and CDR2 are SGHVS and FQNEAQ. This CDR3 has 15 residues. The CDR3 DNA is TGTGCCAGCAGCTCAAGGACAGGTGGGGTCAATGAGCAGTTCTTC. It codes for CASSSRTGGVNEQFF.